The TCR beta chain under discussion was sequenced for a study of shared clonotypes between healthy human individuals. Note on this clone: As yet, its antigen is unknown.

Authors' methods: Filtering differed for immunoSEQ, which gave only junction sequences without quality scores. TCRdb's copy holds only in-frame clones and misses some; the assay was immunoSEQ multiplex PCR. The D gene and trimming were derived from the DNA, and the V and J assignments and clone size from that table. The sample consists of 300,000 or so clones, around 74% of them appearing once. J gave up 3 bases and V 4 bases, and 8 bases lay outside the gene matches. This CDR3 contains 16 residues. Looked up from germline, CDR1 is LNHDA and CDR2 is SQIVND (reference sequence). Study-wide results and caveats: Memory subsets had estimated richness that was generally smaller than that of naive subsets. Shared across several donors were around 4.7% of the naive CD4 clonotypes.

It was into CD45RA+ naive and CD45RA-negative memory subsets that the CD4+ cells were split. The source of this sequence is a man aged 30 to 39 in good health. Sequencing was carried out using memory CD4+ T cells sorted from blood. Documented subset: CD45RA-negative fraction. J is TRBJ2-1 and V is TRBV19, with 8 bases lining up with TRBD1. The CDR3 DNA follows: TGTGCCAGTAGTACTCGGACAGGGTCGAGCTACAATGAGCAGTTCTTC. Residues: CASSTRTGSSYNEQFF.